Listed below are T cell receptor beta chains from one sample, sequenced in a study of blood T cell repertoires in COVID-19. This table comes from immunoSEQ multiplex PCR, and its TCRdb copy is limited to in-frame clones, with some not included. The sample carries about 200,000 clones, less than 85% recorded once. Source material: PBMCs or T cells enriched from blood (not recorded which). The receptors come from a woman in her sixties with acute COVID-19. Each CDR3 is given with its conserved first and last residue. D genes are given only for firm matches.

CDR3 DNA,CDR3 protein,J gene,D gene,V gene
TGTGCCTGGAATGCGGGGCAAGGTACGCAGTATTTT,CAWNAGQGTQYF,TRBJ2-3,.,TRBV30
TGCGCCAGCAGCTTGGAGGCGGGGGGTAGTGGTGAGCAGTTCTTC,CASSLEAGGSGEQFF,TRBJ2-1,TRBD2,TRBV5-1
TGTGCCAGCACCCGAGCGGGAGTCATAGATACGCAGTATTTT,CASTRAGVIDTQYF,TRBJ2-3,TRBD2,TRBV6-5
TGTGCCAGCAGCTTTGCGGTCTCACCCCTCCACTTT,CASSFAVSPLHF,TRBJ1-6,.,TRBV7-2
TGTGCCTGGAGCAAAGACGGGGGCACTGAAGCTTTCTTT,CAWSKDGGTEAFF,TRBJ1-1,.,TRBV30
TGTGCCAGCAGCTTATTAGTAGCCAAAAACATTCAGTACTTC,CASSLLVAKNIQYF,TRBJ2-4,.,TRBV7-9
TGTGCCATCAGTGCCGAGGAGAACACCGGGGAGCTGTTTTTT,CAISAEENTGELFF,TRBJ2-2,.,TRBV10-3
TGTGCCAGCAAAACAGGGGTTCGAGGTGAAGCTTTCTTT,CASKTGVRGEAFF,TRBJ1-1,TRBD1,TRBV6-5
TGTGCCTGGGGCAGGGAACTCTCTGGAAACACCATATATTTT,CAWGRELSGNTIYF,TRBJ1-3,.,TRBV30
TGTGCCAGCAGCGTACAGGGGGCGTATGAGCAGTTCTTC,CASSVQGAYEQFF,TRBJ2-1,TRBD1,TRBV11-3
TGTGCCAGCAGCCCAGCCGGCTTACGAGCTAGTAATTCACCCCTCCACTTT,CASSPAGLRASNSPLHF,TRBJ1-6,.,TRBV7-6
TGCGCCAGCAGCCAAGCCCCACGAGGGGTAGCGGGTGAGGAGACCCAGTACTTC,CASSQAPRGVAGEETQYF,TRBJ2-5,TRBD2,TRBV4-1
TGTGCCAGCAGCCTCAGGACTAGCGGGGAGGGTGAGCAGTTCTTC,CASSLRTSGEGEQFF,TRBJ2-1,TRBD2,TRBV9
TGTGCCAGCTCCCGCAACAACGTGGACATAGGGGGCTACACCTTC,CASSRNNVDIGGYTF,TRBJ1-2,.,TRBV18
TGTGCCAGCAGCACAGCCTTGGGACTAGCCCAGGAGACCCAGTACTTC,CASSTALGLAQETQYF,TRBJ2-5,TRBD2,TRBV11-2
TGTGCCAGCAGCGTAGGAAGGGGTTCCTACAATGAGCAGTTCTTC,CASSVGRGSYNEQFF,TRBJ2-1,.,TRBV9
TGCGCCAGCAGCCAGGGTGGGTACGGGTTGAGCAATCAGCCCCAGCATTTT,CASSQGGYGLSNQPQHF,TRBJ1-5,.,TRBV4-1